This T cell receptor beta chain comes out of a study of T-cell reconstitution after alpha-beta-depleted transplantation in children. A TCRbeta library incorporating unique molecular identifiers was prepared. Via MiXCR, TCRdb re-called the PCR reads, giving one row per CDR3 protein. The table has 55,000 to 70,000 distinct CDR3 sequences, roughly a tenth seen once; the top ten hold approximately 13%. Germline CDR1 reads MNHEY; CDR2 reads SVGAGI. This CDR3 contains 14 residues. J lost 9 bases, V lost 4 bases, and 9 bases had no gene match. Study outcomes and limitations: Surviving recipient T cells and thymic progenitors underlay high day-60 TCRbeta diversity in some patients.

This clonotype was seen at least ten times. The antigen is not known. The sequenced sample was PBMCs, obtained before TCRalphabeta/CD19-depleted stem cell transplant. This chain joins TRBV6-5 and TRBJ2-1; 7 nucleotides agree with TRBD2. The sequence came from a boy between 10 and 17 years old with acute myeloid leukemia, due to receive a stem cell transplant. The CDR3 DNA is TGTGCCAGCAGTTCTAGCGGAACACAATTTGAGCAGTTCTTC. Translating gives CASSSSGTQFEQFF.